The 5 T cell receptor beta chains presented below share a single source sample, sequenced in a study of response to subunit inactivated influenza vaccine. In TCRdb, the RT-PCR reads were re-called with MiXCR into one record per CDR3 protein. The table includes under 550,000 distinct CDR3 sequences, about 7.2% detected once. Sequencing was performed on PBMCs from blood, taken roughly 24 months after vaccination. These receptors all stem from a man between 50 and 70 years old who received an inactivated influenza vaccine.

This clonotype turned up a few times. The CDR3 is CASSLGPGGFYNEQFF. The DNA of the CDR3 is TGCGCCAGCAGCTTGGGGCCAGGGGGGTTTTACAATGAGCAGTTCTTC. This sequence joins TRBV5-1 and TRBJ2-1; D perhaps matches TRBD1 (7 bases). Germline V gives CDR1 SGHRS, CDR2 YFSETQ. Trimming took off 0 bases at V and 4 bases at J, with 14 bases between the two ends. The CDR3 sequence is 16 residues long.

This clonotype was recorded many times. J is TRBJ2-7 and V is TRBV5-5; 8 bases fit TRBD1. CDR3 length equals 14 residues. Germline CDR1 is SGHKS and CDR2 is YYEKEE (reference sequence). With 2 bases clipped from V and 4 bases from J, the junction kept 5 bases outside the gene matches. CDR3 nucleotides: TGTGCCAGCAGCTTAAGGGACAGGAATTACGAGCAGTACTTC. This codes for CASSLRDRNYEQYF.

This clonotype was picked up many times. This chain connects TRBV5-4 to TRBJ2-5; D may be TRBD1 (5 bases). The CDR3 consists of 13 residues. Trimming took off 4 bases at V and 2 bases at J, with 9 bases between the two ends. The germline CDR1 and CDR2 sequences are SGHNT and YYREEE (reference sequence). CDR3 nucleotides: TGTGCCAGCAGCGCACCAGGGCAAGAGACCCAGTACTTC. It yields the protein CASSAPGQETQYF.

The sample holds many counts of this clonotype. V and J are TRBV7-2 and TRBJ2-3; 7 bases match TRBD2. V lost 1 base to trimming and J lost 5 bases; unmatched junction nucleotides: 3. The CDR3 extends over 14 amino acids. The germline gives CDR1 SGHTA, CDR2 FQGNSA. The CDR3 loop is CASSLGLARDTQYF. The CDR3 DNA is TGTGCCAGCAGCTTAGGACTAGCAAGAGATACGCAGTATTTT.

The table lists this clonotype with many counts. Here the CDR3 reads CASSLAVRLLPSTDTQYF. As DNA, the CDR3 is TGTGCCAGCAGCTTAGCGGTCAGACTGTTACCTAGCACAGATACGCAGTATTTT. The rearrangement links TRBV7-6 to TRBJ2-3, with no clear D. The germline CDR1 and CDR2 sequences are SGHVS and FNYEAQ. The V end was cut by 0 bases, the J end by 0 bases, with 16 bases between. This CDR3 has 18 residues.